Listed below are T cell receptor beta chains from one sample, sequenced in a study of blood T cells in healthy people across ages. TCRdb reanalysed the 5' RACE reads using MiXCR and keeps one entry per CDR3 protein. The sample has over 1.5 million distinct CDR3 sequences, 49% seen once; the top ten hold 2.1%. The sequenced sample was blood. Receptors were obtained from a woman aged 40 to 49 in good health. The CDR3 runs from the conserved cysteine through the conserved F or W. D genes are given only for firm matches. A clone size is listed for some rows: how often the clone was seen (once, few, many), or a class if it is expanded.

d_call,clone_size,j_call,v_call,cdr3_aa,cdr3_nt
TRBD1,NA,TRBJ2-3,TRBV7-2,CASSLTGTGGDTQYF,TGTGCCAGCAGCTTGACCGGGACAGGGGGAGATACGCAGTATTTT
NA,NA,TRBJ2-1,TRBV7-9,CASSLGRGTDEQFF,TGTGCCAGCAGCTTAGGTCGGGGTACGGATGAGCAGTTCTTC
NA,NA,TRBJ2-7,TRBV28,CASSQPGRGITEQYF,TGTGCCAGCAGCCAGCCGGGCAGGGGTATTACCGAGCAGTACTTC
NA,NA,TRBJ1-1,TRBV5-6,CASSSVGTTEAFF,TGTGCCAGCAGCAGCGTAGGGACCACTGAAGCTTTCTTT
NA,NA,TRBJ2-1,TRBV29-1,CSVTPGNEQFF,TGCAGCGTTACCCCCGGGAATGAGCAGTTCTTC
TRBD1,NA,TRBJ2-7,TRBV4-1,CASSQDDKGGQAYEQYF,TGCGCCAGCAGCCAAGATGACAAAGGGGGCCAAGCCTACGAGCAGTACTTC
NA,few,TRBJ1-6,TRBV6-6,CASSSPGTVNSPLHF,TGTGCCAGCAGTTCCCCCGGGACGGTTAATTCACCCCTCCACTTT
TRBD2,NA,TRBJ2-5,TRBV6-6,CASRPDLAGQETQYF,TGTGCCAGCAGACCAGACCTAGCGGGCCAAGAGACCCAGTACTTC
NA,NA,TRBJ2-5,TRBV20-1,CSGAEIGQETQYF,TGCAGTGGGGCGGAAATAGGGCAAGAGACCCAGTACTTC
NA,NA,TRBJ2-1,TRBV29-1,CNAGGAASYNEQFF,TGCAACGCTGGGGGGGCCGCGTCCTACAATGAGCAGTTCTTC
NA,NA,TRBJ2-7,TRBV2,CASVGSLYEQYF,TGTGCCAGCGTGGGCAGCCTGTACGAGCAGTACTTC
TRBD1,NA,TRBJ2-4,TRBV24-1,CATSDQTGQYF,TGTGCCACCAGTGATCAGACAGGGCAGTACTTC
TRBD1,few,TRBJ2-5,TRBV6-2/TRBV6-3,CASSRDRQSEQYF,TGTGCCAGCAGTCGGGACAGGCAATCTGAGCAGTACTTC
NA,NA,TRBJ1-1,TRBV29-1,CSAVSGGGTEAFF,TGCAGCGCTGTAAGCGGTGGGGGAACTGAAGCTTTCTTT
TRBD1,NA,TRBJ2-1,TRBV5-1,CASSQGTVGQFF,TGCGCCAGCAGCCAAGGGACAGTAGGGCAGTTCTTC
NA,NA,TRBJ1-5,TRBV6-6,CASMHRDNQPQHF,TGTGCCAGCATGCACAGGGATAATCAGCCCCAGCATTTT
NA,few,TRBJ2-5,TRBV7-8,CASTLGLLSQETQYF,TGTGCCAGCACCCTCGGACTTCTTTCCCAAGAGACCCAGTACTTC
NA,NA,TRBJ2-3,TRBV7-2,CASSLALAGPDTQYF,TGTGCCAGCAGCTTAGCGTTAGCAGGTCCAGATACGCAGTATTTT
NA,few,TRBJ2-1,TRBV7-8,CASSLLGPYNEQFF,TGTGCCAGCAGCCTCCTCGGCCCCTACAATGAGCAGTTCTTC
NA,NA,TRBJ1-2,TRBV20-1,CSAPRQALANYGYTF,TGCAGTGCTCCGCGACAGGCACTAGCTAACTATGGCTACACCTTC
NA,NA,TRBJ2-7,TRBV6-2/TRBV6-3,CASMDPGEIRYF,TGTGCCAGCATGGACCCCGGGGAAATTCGGTACTTC
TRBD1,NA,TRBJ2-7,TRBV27,CASQTTGVPYEQYF,TGTGCCAGCCAAACTACAGGGGTCCCCTACGAGCAGTACTTC
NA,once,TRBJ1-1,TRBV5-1,CASSLGDINTEAFF,TGCGCCAGCAGCCTGGGGGACATTAACACTGAAGCTTTCTTT
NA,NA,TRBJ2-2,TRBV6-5,CASSYSSRWGVEGTGELFF,TGTGCCAGCAGTTACTCGTCTCGGTGGGGGGTAGAAGGCACCGGGGAGCTGTTTTTT
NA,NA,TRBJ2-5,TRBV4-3,CASSPGRIVTETQYF,TGCGCCAGCAGCCCAGGGAGGATTGTTACTGAGACCCAGTACTTC
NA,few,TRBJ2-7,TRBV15,CATSRGSSGGAYEQYF,TGTGCCACCAGCAGAGGGTCGTCAGGAGGGGCCTACGAGCAGTACTTC
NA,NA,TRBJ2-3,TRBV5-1,CASSEDRVTQYF,TGCGCCAGCAGCGAGGACAGAGTTACGCAGTATTTT
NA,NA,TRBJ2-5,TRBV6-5,CASSRGHAETQYF,TGTGCCAGCAGTCGGGGACACGCAGAGACCCAGTACTTC
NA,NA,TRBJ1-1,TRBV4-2,CASSQTDRNYEAFF,TGTGCCAGCAGCCAAACCGACAGAAATTATGAAGCTTTCTTT
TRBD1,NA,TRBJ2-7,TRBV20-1,CSAARTGGAYEQYF,TGCAGTGCTGCCCGGACAGGGGGCGCGTACGAGCAGTACTTC
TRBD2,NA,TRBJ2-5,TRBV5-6,CASSVPGPAGGLGSEQYF,TGTGCCAGCAGCGTACCCGGGCCAGCGGGGGGGCTAGGAAGTGAGCAGTACTTC
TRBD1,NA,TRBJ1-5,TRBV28,CASSKHRDRNQPQHF,TGTGCCAGCAGCAAACACCGGGACAGGAATCAGCCCCAGCATTTT
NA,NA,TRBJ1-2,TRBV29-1,CSVAGAEVNYGYTF,TGCAGCGTAGCCGGGGCAGAAGTTAACTATGGCTACACCTTC
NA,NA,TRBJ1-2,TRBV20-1,CSASGMGSPVGGYTF,TGCAGTGCTTCAGGAATGGGGAGTCCGGTGGGAGGCTACACCTTC
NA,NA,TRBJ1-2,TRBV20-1,CSARDRGRVVGGYTF,TGCAGTGCTAGAGATCGAGGCAGGGTAGTCGGTGGCTACACCTTC
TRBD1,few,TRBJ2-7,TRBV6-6,CASSYSTTGTGGHEQYF,TGTGCCAGCAGTTACTCAACCACCGGGACAGGGGGCCACGAGCAGTACTTC
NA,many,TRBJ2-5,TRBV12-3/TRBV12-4,CASSFRIQETQYF,TGTGCCAGCAGTTTTCGGATCCAAGAGACCCAGTACTTC